A single sample is the source of the 31 T cell receptor beta chains below, sequenced in a study of control samples from healthy donors and cancer patients. Generated by immunoSEQ multiplex PCR, the TCRdb table keeps only in-frame clones and is missing some. The table includes about 10,000 clones, roughly 91% detected once. The specimen was PBMCs. The receptors were gathered from a man between 60 and 70 years old with colorectal cancer.

CDR3 sequence: CASSDDTGELFF. The CDR3 nucleotides are TGTGCCAGCAGTGACGACACCGGGGAGCTGTTTTTT. The rearrangement joins TRBV2 to TRBJ2-2; D gene unclear. CDR3 length: 12 residues. V dropped 3 bases and J dropped 3 bases, with 2 bases sitting between them. The germline V gene has CDR1 SNHLY and CDR2 FYNNEI.

This clone has just one count. This rearrangement joins TRBV6-2 or TRBV6-3 to TRBJ1-1; D is perhaps TRBD1 (5 bases). V lost 2 bases, J lost 6 bases, and 7 bases lay in between. The CDR3 has 12 amino acids. Germline V gene lookup returns CDR1 MNHEY and CDR2 SVGEGT. The CDR3 sequence: CASSYGGAEAFF. CDR3 DNA sequence: TGTGCCAGCAGTTACGGGGGGGCTGAAGCTTTCTTT.

This chain links TRBV5-1 with TRBJ2-1; TRBD2 matches at 11 bases. The V gene's germline CDR1 is SGHRS and CDR2 YFSETQ. The CDR3 spans 15 residues. V shed 4 bases, J shed 6 bases, and the junction held 6 bases outside the gene matches. Here the CDR3 reads CASSPLTSGVNEQFF. CDR3 bases: TGCGCCAGCAGCCCACTGACTAGCGGGGTCAATGAGCAGTTCTTC.

The chain carries TRBV5-6 and TRBJ1-2; tentatively, D is TRBD1 (5 bases). Germline assignment: CDR1 SGHDT and CDR2 YYEEEE. Trimming took 3 bases from V and 4 from J, leaving 28 bases between them. CDR3 length: 19 residues. The DNA for the CDR3 is TGTGCCAGCAGCTCGACCATCCCCGGGGGACGGCTTTTCGGCTATGGCTACACCTTC. Protein: CASSSTIPGGRLFGYGYTF. Combining the CDR3 with reference TRBV5-6 and TRBJ1-2 gives the whole variable domain DAGVTQSPTHLIKTRGQQVTLRCSPKSGHDTVSWYQQALGQGPQFIFQYYEEEERQRGNFPDRFSGHQFPNYSSELNVNALLLGDSALYLCASSSTIPGGRLFGYGYTFGSGTRLTVV.

This clone was seen a single time. V and J are TRBV11-1 and TRBJ2-5; possible D gene TRBD2, 5 bases. CDR1 SGHAT and CDR2 FQDESV come from the germline V gene (reference sequence). Deletions cut 0 bases from V and 0 bases from J, with 8 bases between. This CDR3 has 15 amino acids. DNA of the CDR3: TGTGCCAGCAGCTTAGCGCCGGGGTACCAAGAGACCCAGTACTTC. It codes for CASSLAPGYQETQYF.

This sequence joins TRBV7-6 and TRBJ1-3; D gene ambiguous. Trimming removed 1 base from V and 3 bases from J, with 13 bases in between. CDR1 and CDR2 (germline): SGHVS, FNYEAQ. This CDR3 region has 16 residues. This CDR3 reads CASSLGTEGIGNTIYF. CDR3 nucleotides: TGTGCCAGCAGCTTAGGTACAGAGGGAATTGGAAACACCATATATTTT.

The rearrangement links TRBV28 to TRBJ2-1; D ambiguous. The CDR3 spans 12 residues. The germline V and J ends were trimmed by 3 bases and 2 bases, with 2 bases remaining between them. CDR1 and CDR2 (germline): MDHEN, SYDVKM. Written as DNA, the CDR3 is TGTGCCAGCAGTTTGACCTACAATGAGCAGTTCTTC. Residues: CASSLTYNEQFF.

Here the CDR3 reads CASSPLSLRYTDTQYF. CDR3 nucleotides: TGCGCCAGCAGCCCCCTTTCCCTAAGATACACAGATACGCAGTATTTT. The V gene is TRBV5-1, the J gene TRBJ2-3; D ambiguous. The V end lost 4 bases, the J end lost 2 bases, and 17 bases lay between the germline ends. Germline V gene sequence: CDR1 SGHRS, CDR2 YFSETQ. The CDR3 runs 16 residues.

The chain recombines TRBV15 with TRBJ2-3; maybe TRBD2 (6 bases). V was shortened by 1 base and J by 3 bases, with 17 bases between the two germline ends. CDR1 is LNHNV, CDR2 YYDKDF, per germline (reference sequence). The CDR3 length is 17 residues. The CDR3 loop reads CATSRGVADIPTDTQYF. DNA of the CDR3: TGTGCCACCAGCAGAGGGGTAGCGGACATACCTACAGATACGCAGTATTTT. Filled out from reference TRBV15 and TRBJ2-3, the complete variable domain reads DAMVIQNPRYQVTQFGKPVTLSCSQTLNHNVMYWYQQKSSQAPKLLFHYYDKDFNNEADTPDNFQSRRPNTSFCFLDIRSPGLGDTAMYLCATSRGVADIPTDTQYFGPGTRLTVL.

The chain joins TRBV5-1 to TRBJ1-4, with D unclear. The CDR3 has 14 residues. Trimming cost V 0 bases and J 6 bases, with 9 bases left between them. Germline loops: CDR1 SGHRS, CDR2 YFSETQ. CDR3 in DNA: TGCGCCAGCAGCTTGGCCGCCACACATGAAAAACTGTTTTTT. It translates to CASSLAATHEKLFF.

The chain carries TRBV6-5 and TRBJ2-5; 7 bases fit TRBD1. Germline-derived CDR1 and CDR2 are MNHEY and SVGAGI. The CDR3 runs 15 residues. Trimming removed 5 bases from V and 3 bases from J; junction bases left unmatched: 9. The CDR3 DNA is TGTGCCAGCAGTATAAACAGGGGTGGAGAAGAGACCCAGTACTTC. This gives the protein CASSINRGGEETQYF.

The chain couples TRBV6-5 to TRBJ1-5, with 7 bases lining up with TRBD1. CDR3 length equals 14 residues. Trimming took 7 bases from V and 3 from J; bases not matched to a gene: 6. Germline CDR1 MNHEY, CDR2 SVGAGI. The CDR3 region is CASTMGTVNQPQHF. CDR3 sequence (DNA): TGTGCCAGCACCATGGGGACAGTCAATCAGCCCCAGCATTTT.

The genes are TRBV10-3 and TRBJ1-5, with unresolved D. Germline loops: CDR1 ENHRY, CDR2 SYGVKD. The CDR3 extends over 18 amino acids. The V and J ends lost 0 bases and 0 bases respectively, with 15 bases between them. The CDR3: CAISESSAVLYSNQPQHF. CDR3 nucleotides: TGTGCCATCAGTGAGTCTTCGGCCGTCCTATATAGCAATCAGCCCCAGCATTTT.

This chain uses TRBV6-5 with TRBJ1-4; 8 nucleotides line up with TRBD1. After removal of 6 bases from V and 7 bases from J, the junction contained 7 bases not matched to a gene. In germline, CDR1 is MNHEY, CDR2 SVGAGI. This CDR3 is built from 14 residues. CDR3 nucleotide sequence: TGTGCCAGCAGACAGGGGGGGGGTCGTGAAAAACTGTTTTTT. Translated: CASRQGGGREKLFF.

This clone was detected once. V gene TRBV29-1 combines with J gene TRBJ2-7; D call uncertain. The germline V gene encodes CDR1 SQVTM and CDR2 ANQGSEA. The CDR3 is 13 residues long. V dropped 4 bases and J dropped 6 bases, with 16 bases sitting between them. CDR3 in DNA: TGCAGCGTTGGATGGGTTCTCAATGGCGAGCAGTACTTC. Translating gives CSVGWVLNGEQYF.

V and J are TRBV4-3 and TRBJ1-2, with 12 bases aligning to TRBD1. Germline loops: CDR1 LGHNA, CDR2 YSLEER. CDR3 length: 16 residues. After removal of 0 bases from V and 3 bases from J, the junction contained 2 bases not matched to a gene. CDR3 coding DNA: TGCGCCAGCAGCCAAGAGGGACAGGGGGCATACTATGGCTACACCTTC. Amino acid sequence: CASSQEGQGAYYGYTF.

The rearrangement joins TRBV13 to TRBJ2-5; 10 bases are a match to TRBD2. CDR1 is PRHDT and CDR2 is FYEKMQ in the germline V gene (reference sequence). Unmatched junction bases numbered 5, after V lost 0 bases and J lost 1 base. The CDR3 consists of 17 residues. The CDR3 nucleotides read TGTGCCAGCAGCTTAGGGGTAGCGGGGGGTACCCAAGAGACCCAGTACTTC. Protein: CASSLGVAGGTQETQYF.

This chain connects TRBV9 to TRBJ2-3; a weak D match, TRBD2 (6 bases). This CDR3 region has 15 residues. Germline V gene lookup returns CDR1 SGDLS and CDR2 YYNGEE. V was trimmed by 2 bases and J by 0 bases, leaving 10 bases between them. This CDR3 reads CASSVGLTSTDTQYF. The CDR3 nucleotides are TGTGCCAGCAGCGTCGGACTAACTAGCACAGATACGCAGTATTTT.

V is TRBV19 and J is TRBJ2-7; no definite D call. The CDR3 runs 10 residues. Trimming left V 6 bases short and J 4 bases short, with 4 bases between. Germline lookup yields CDR1 LNHDA and CDR2 SQIVND (reference sequence). CDR3 sequence: CASRNYEQYF. The CDR3 nucleotides are TGTGCCAGTAGGAATTACGAGCAGTACTTC.

The rearrangement links TRBV10-3 to TRBJ1-2; perhaps TRBD1 as D (6 bases). The V end lost 0 bases, the J end lost 8 bases, and 19 bases lay between the germline ends. The CDR3 totals 16 residues. From germline, CDR1 is ENHRY and CDR2 SYGVKD. The CDR3 DNA follows: TGTGCCATCAGTGAGTCACTTCTTCCAGGGGCGGACGGCTACACCTTC. It specifies CAISESLLPGADGYTF.

The V gene is TRBV4-3, the J gene TRBJ2-1; 7 bases agree with TRBD2. Trimming cost V 4 bases and J 7 bases; bases outside gene matches: 10. Germline-derived CDR1 and CDR2 are LGHNA and YSLEER. This CDR3 is built from 15 residues. This CDR3 is CASSPNGGLVNEQFF. For the CDR3, the DNA is TGCGCCAGCAGCCCCAACGGGGGGTTAGTAAATGAGCAGTTCTTC.

The chain has TRBV4-2 and TRBJ1-6, with unresolved D. V was shortened by 3 bases and J by 7 bases, with 16 bases between the two germline ends. Germline V gene data show CDR1 as LGHNA and CDR2 as YNFKEQ. This CDR3 region has 16 residues. As DNA, the CDR3 is TGTGCCAGCAGCCACCCTGGGCAGAGGAGGAATTCACCCCTCCACTTT. Its translation: CASSHPGQRRNSPLHF.

The V call is TRBV4-2, the J call TRBJ2-7; TRBD2 matches at 7 bases. V was clipped by 8 bases and J by 2 bases; unmatched bases: 12. CDR1 LGHNA and CDR2 YNFKEQ come from the germline V gene. The CDR3 is 15 residues long. CDR3 residues: CASSRGSGRTYEQYF. The CDR3, as DNA: TGTGCCAGCTCCCGGGGTAGCGGGCGAACCTACGAGCAGTACTTC.

This clone has more than one count but fewer than ten. V and J are TRBV19 and TRBJ1-5; D remains unclear. Germline-derived CDR1 and CDR2 are LNHDA and SQIVND (reference sequence). The CDR3 extends over 12 amino acids. V gave up 5 bases and J gave up 8 bases, with 10 bases separating them. CDR3 in DNA: TGTGCCAGTAGTTTCGCCTGGGAGCCCCAGCATTTT. Residues: CASSFAWEPQHF.

V gene TRBV5-1 combines with J gene TRBJ2-7; D is perhaps TRBD1 (6 bases). The CDR3 is 15 residues long. Germline loops: CDR1 SGHRS, CDR2 YFSETQ. Trimming shortened V by 0 bases and J by 5 bases, and 15 bases separated the two germline ends. The DNA for the CDR3 is TGCGCCAGCAGCTTGGCCCTGGACAGCTACGACGAGCAGTACTTC. It codes for CASSLALDSYDEQYF.

The V and J genes are TRBV4-1 and TRBJ2-3; D may be TRBD1 (6 bases). Germline CDR1 is MGHRA and CDR2 is YSYEKL. V was clipped by 4 bases and J by 0 bases, with 23 bases between them. The CDR3 is 19 residues long. CDR3 in DNA: TGCGCCAGCAGCCGATCACAGGGTTACGGGACGAGTAGCACAGATACGCAGTATTTT. This encodes CASSRSQGYGTSSTDTQYF.

The rearrangement joins TRBV28 to TRBJ1-5; D is unresolved. The CDR3 has 12 amino acids. Germline CDR1 is MDHEN and CDR2 is SYDVKM. Trimming removed 5 bases at V and 5 bases at J, with 7 bases between. The CDR3 DNA follows: TGTGCCAGCAGTCTCTCCCATCAGCCCCAGCATTTT. Protein product: CASSLSHQPQHF.

This clone was counted a single time. The CDR3 loop reads CATSDSTGGYSNQPQHF. The DNA of the CDR3 is TGTGCCACCAGTGATTCCACAGGGGGTTATAGCAATCAGCCCCAGCATTTT. The chain uses TRBV24-1 and TRBJ1-5; 8 bases match TRBD1. Unmatched junction bases numbered 5, after V lost 2 bases and J lost 0 bases. This CDR3 spans 17 amino acids. The germline CDR1 and CDR2 sequences are KGHDR and SFDVKD.

This rearrangement joins TRBV28 to TRBJ1-1; a possible D gene is TRBD1 (6 bases). From germline, CDR1 is MDHEN and CDR2 SYDVKM. V was shortened by 3 bases and J by 0 bases, with 14 bases between the two germline ends. The CDR3 spans 16 residues. This CDR3 reads CASSFFRGLMNTEAFF. Here the CDR3 DNA reads TGTGCCAGCAGTTTCTTTCGGGGGCTCATGAACACTGAAGCTTTCTTT.

The chain has TRBV21-1 and TRBJ1-5. TRBV21-1 has pseudogene status. This CDR3 has 17 residues. CDR3 protein: CASSRETGLLGHQPQHF. CDR3 sequence (DNA): TGTGCCAGCAGCAGAGAAACGGGACTCCTAGGTCATCAGCCCCAGCATTTT.

The V and J genes are TRBV3-1 (or the pseudogene TRBV3-2) and TRBJ1-3; D gene uncertain. This CDR3 comprises 14 residues. Germline V lookup: CDR1 LGHDT, CDR2 YNNKEL (reference sequence). Trimming shortened V by 4 bases and J by 1 base, and 8 bases separated the two germline ends. The CDR3 bases are TGTGCCAGCAGCCTCCAGATGTCTGGAAACACCATATATTTT. Translating gives CASSLQMSGNTIYF.